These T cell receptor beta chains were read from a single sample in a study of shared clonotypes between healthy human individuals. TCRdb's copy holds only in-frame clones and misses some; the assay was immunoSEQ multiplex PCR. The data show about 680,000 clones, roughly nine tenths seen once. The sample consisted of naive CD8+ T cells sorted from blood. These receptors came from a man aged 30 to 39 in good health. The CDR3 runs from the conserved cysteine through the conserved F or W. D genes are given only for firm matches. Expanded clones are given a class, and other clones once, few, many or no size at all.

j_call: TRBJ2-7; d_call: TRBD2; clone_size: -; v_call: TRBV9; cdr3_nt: TGTGCCAGCAGCGTCACTAGCGGCGAGCAGTACTTC; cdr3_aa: CASSVTSGEQYF
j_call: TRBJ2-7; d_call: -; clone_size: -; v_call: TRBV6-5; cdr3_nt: TGTGCCAGCAGTTACTTTCACGAGCAGTACTTC; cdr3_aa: CASSYFHEQYF
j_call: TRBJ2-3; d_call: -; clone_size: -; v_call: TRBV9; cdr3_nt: TGTGCCAGCAGCGGGACAGAACTCACAGATACGCAGTATTTT; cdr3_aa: CASSGTELTDTQYF
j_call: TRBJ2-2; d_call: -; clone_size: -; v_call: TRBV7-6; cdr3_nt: TGTGCCAGCAGCCGGGACAATCCTGTTTTT; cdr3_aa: CASSRDNPVF
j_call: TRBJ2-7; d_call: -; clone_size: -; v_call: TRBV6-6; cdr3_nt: TGTGCCAGCAGTTACTCAAGGGAGGTCTCCTACGAGCAGTACTTC; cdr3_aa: CASSYSREVSYEQYF
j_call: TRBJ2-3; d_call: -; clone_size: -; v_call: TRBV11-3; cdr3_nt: TGTGCCAGCAGCTTAGGCTCAGATACGCAGTATTTT; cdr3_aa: CASSLGSDTQYF
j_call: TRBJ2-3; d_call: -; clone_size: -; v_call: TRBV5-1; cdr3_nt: TGCGCCAGCAGCTTCAGGAGATCTAGCACAGATACGCAGTATTTT; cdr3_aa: CASSFRRSSTDTQYF
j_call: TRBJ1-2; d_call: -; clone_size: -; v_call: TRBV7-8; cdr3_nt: TGTGCCAGCAGCTTAGAACAGGGACCCTATGGCTACACCTTC; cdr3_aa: CASSLEQGPYGYTF
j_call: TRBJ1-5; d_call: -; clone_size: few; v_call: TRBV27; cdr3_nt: TGTGCCAGCAGGCTCGGACAGATAGGCAATCAGCCCCAGCATTTT; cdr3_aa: CASRLGQIGNQPQHF
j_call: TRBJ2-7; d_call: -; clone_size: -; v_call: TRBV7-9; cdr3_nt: TGTGCCAGCAGCTTAGCTGTAACAGGGACCGAGCAGTACTTC; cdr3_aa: CASSLAVTGTEQYF
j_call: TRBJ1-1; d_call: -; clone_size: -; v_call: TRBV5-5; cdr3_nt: TGTGCCAGCAGCTTCCATGAAGTAAGAAACACTGAAGCTTTCTTT; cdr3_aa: CASSFHEVRNTEAFF
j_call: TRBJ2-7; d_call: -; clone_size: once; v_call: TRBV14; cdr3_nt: TGTGCCAGCAGCCAAGCTGGTCAAGTCTACGAGCAGTACTTC; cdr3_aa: CASSQAGQVYEQYF
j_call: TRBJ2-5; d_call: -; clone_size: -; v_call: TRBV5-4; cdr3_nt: TGTGCCAGCAGCCAACCCACCGGGACTTCAGGCGGGACCCAGTACTTC; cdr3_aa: CASSQPTGTSGGTQYF
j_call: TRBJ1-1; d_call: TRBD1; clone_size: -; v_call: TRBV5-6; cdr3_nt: TGTGCCAGCAGCTTGGGACAGGGGGCCACTGAAGCTTTCTTT; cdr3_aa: CASSLGQGATEAFF
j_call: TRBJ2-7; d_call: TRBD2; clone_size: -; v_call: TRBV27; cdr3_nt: TGTGCCAGCAGTTCCCTCCCGGGACTAGTAGGGAAAGCCTACGAGCAGTACTTC; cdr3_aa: CASSSLPGLVGKAYEQYF
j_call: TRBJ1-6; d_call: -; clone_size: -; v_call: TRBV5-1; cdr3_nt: TGCGCCAGCAGCTTGGCTCGGGGACCGGACTCACCCCTCCACTTT; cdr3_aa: CASSLARGPDSPLHF
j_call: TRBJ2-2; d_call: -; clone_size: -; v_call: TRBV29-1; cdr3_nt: TGCAGCGCTCAATCGGCGACAACCGGGGAGCTGTTTTTT; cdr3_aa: CSAQSATTGELFF
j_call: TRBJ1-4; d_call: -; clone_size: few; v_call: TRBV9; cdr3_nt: TGTGCCAGCAGCTCGGCCGATAATAATGAAAAACTGTTTTTT; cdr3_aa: CASSSADNNEKLFF
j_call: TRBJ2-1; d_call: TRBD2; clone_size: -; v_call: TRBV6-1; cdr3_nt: TGTGCCAGCAGTGACTGGACTAGCTCCTATGCGGATGAGCAGTTCTTC; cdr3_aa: CASSDWTSSYADEQFF
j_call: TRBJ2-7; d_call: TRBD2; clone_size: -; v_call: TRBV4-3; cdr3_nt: TGCGCCAGCAGCGGAGAGACTAGCGGCGCCTACGAGCAGTACTTC; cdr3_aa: CASSGETSGAYEQYF
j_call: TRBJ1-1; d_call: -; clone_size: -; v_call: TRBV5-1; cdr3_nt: TGCGCCAGCAGCTTGGCTACAGGAAACACTGAAGCTTTCTTT; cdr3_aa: CASSLATGNTEAFF
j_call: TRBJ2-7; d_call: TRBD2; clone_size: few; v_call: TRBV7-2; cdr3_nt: TGTGCCAGCAGCCTCCTAGCGGGGGATTTCAGGGAGCAGTACTTC; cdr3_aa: CASSLLAGDFREQYF
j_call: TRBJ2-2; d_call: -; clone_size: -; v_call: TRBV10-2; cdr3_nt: TGCGCCAGCAGTGAGACTACCGGGGAGCTGTTTTTT; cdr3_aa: CASSETTGELFF
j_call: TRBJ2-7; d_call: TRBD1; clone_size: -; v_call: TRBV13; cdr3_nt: TGTGCCTGCGGGACAGGGAGGTCCTACGAGCAGTACTTC; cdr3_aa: CACGTGRSYEQYF
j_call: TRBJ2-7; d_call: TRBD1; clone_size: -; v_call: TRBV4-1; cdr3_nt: TGCGCCAGCAGCCAAGATCGGACAGGGAACTCAGACGAGCAGTACTTC; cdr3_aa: CASSQDRTGNSDEQYF
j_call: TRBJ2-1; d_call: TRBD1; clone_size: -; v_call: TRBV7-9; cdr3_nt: TGTGCCAGCAGCTTAGTATCAGGGGGCAATGAGCAGTTCTTC; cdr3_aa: CASSLVSGGNEQFF
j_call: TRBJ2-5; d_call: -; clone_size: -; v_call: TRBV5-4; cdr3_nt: TGTGCCAGCAGCCCGGAGGCATGGGGTGGCGAAGAGACCCAGTACTTC; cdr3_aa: CASSPEAWGGEETQYF
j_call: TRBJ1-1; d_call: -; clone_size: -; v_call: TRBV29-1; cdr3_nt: TGCAGCGCGGTTCCGGTAGGCACTGAAGCTTTCTTT; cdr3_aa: CSAVPVGTEAFF
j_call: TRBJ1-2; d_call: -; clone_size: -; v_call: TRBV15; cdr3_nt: TGTGCCACCAGCAGAGGTGAGGGAGCTAACTATGGCTACACCTTC; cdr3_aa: CATSRGEGANYGYTF
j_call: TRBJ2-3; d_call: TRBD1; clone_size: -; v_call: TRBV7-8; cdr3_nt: TGTGCCAGCAGCACTAGTGCGGACAGGGGGACAGATACGCAGTATTTT; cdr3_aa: CASSTSADRGTDTQYF
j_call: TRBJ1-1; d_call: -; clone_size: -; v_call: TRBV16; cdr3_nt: TGTGCCAGCAGCCAATCAATCTCGGGGCGCGATCTCACTGAAGCTTTCTTT; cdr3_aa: CASSQSISGRDLTEAFF
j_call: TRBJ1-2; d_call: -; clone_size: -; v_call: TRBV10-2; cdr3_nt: TGCGCCAGCAGTGAGGTACCAGGGGTTACTGGCTACACCTTC; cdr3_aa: CASSEVPGVTGYTF
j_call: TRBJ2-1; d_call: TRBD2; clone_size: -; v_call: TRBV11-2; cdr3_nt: TGTGCCAGCAGCCCTGGGACTAGCGGAAGCTCCTACAATGAGCAGTTCTTC; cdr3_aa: CASSPGTSGSSYNEQFF